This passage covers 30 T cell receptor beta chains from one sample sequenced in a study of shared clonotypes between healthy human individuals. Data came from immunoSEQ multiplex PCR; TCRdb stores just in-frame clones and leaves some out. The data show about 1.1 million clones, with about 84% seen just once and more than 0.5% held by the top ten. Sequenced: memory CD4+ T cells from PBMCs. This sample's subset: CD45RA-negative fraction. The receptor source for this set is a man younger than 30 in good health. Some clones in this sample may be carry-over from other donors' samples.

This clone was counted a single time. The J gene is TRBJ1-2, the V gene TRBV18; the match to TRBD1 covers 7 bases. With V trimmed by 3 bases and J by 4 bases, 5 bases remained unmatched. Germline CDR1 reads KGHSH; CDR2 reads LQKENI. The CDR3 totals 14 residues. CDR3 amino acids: CASSPGQVAYGYTF. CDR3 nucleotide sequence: TGTGCCAGCTCACCCGGACAGGTGGCCTATGGCTACACCTTC.

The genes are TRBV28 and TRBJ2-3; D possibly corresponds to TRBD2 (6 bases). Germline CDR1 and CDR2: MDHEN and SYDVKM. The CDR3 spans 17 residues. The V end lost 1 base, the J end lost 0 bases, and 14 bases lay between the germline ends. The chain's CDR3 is CASSLLGAEGSTDTQYF. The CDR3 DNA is TGTGCCAGCAGTTTATTGGGAGCGGAGGGTAGCACAGATACGCAGTATTTT.

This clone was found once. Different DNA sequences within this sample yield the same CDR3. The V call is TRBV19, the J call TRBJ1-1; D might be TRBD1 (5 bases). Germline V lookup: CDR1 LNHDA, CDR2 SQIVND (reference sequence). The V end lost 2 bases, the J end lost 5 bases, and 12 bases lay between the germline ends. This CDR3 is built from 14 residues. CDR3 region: CASSIRGGDTEAFF. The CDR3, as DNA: TGTGCCAGTAGTATAAGAGGAGGGGATACTGAAGCTTTCTTT.

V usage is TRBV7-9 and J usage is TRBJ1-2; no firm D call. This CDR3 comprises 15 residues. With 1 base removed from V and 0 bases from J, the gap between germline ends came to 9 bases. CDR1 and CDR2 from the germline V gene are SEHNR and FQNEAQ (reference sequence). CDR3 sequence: CASSLGSGANYGYTF. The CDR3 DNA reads TGTGCCAGCAGCTTAGGGTCAGGAGCTAACTATGGCTACACCTTC.

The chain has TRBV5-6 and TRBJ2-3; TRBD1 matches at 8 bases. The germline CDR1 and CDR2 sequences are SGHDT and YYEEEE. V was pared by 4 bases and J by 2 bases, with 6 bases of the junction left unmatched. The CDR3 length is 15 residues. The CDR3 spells CASSLGQGHTDTQYF. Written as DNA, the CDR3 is TGTGCCAGCAGCCTAGGACAGGGTCACACAGATACGCAGTATTTT.

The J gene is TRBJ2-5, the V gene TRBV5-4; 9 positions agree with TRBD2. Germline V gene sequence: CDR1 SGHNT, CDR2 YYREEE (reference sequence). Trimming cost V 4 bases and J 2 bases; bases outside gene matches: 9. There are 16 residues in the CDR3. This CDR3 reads CASSPRVAGAQETQYF. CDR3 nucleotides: TGTGCCAGCAGCCCCCGGGTAGCGGGAGCTCAAGAGACCCAGTACTTC.

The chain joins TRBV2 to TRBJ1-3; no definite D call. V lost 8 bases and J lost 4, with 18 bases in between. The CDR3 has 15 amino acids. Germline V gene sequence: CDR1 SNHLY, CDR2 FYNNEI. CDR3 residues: CASLRSGGLGNTIYF. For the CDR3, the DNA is TGTGCCAGCCTTCGTTCGGGAGGGTTGGGAAACACCATATATTTT.

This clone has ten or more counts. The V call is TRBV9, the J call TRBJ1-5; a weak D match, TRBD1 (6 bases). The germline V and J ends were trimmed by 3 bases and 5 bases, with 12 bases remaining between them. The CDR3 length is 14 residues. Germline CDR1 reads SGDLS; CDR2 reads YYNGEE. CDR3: CASSAQGGDQPQHF. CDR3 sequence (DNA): TGTGCCAGCAGCGCACAGGGAGGGGATCAGCCCCAGCATTTT.

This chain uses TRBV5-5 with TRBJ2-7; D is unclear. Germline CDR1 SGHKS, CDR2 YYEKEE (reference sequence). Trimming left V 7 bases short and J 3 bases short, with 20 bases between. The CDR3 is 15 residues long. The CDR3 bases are TGTGCCAGCGCCACCCCTAGAGCGTCAGTCTACGAGCAGTACTTC. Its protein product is CASATPRASVYEQYF.

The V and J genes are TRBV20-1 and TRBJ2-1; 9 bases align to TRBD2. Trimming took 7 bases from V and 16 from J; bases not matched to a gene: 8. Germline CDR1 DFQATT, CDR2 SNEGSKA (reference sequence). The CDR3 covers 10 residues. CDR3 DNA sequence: TGCAGTGTCCTGGGACTAGCAAGCTTCTTC. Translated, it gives CSVLGLASFF.

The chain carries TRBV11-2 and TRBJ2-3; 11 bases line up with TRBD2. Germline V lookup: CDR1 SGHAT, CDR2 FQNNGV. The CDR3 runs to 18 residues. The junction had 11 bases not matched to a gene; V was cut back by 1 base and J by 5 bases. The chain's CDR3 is CASSLGFGTSGSLDTQYF. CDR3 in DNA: TGTGCCAGCAGCTTAGGTTTTGGCACTAGCGGGAGTTTAGATACGCAGTATTTT.

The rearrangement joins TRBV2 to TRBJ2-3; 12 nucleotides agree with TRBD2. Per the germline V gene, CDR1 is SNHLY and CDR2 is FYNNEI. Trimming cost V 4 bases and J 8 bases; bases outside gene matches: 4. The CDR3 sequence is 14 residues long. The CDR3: CASSGLAGVRTQYF. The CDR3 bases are TGTGCCAGCAGTGGACTAGCGGGAGTCCGTACGCAGTATTTT.

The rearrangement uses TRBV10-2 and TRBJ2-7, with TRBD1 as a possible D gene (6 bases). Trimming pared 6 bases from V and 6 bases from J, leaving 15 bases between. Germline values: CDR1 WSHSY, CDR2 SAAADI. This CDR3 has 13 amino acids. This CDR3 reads CASSDTTGTEQYF. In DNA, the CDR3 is TGCGCCAGCAGCGATACCACAGGGACCGAGCAGTACTTC.

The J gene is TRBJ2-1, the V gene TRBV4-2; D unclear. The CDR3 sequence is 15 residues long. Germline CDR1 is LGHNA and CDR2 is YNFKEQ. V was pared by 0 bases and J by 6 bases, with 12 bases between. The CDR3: CASSQDLVAPNEQFF. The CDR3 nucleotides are TGTGCCAGCAGCCAAGATCTCGTAGCACCCAATGAGCAGTTCTTC.

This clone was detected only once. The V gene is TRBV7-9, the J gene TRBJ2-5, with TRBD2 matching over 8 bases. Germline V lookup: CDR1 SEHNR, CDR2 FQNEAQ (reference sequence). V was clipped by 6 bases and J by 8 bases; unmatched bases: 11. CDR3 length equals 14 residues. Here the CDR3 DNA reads TGTGCCAGCAGTCTCGCGGGGAGCGGGAGTACCCAGTACTTC. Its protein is CASSLAGSGSTQYF.

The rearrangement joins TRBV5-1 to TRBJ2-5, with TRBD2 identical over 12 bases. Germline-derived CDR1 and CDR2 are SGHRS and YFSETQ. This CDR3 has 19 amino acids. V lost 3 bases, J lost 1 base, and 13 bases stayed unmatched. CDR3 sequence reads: CASSSTRLRLAGAQETQYF. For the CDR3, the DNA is TGCGCCAGCAGCTCCACTAGACTGAGACTAGCGGGAGCCCAAGAGACCCAGTACTTC.

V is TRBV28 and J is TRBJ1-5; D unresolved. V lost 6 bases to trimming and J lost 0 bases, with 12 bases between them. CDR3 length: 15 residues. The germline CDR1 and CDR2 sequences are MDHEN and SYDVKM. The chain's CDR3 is CASRSRPNSNQPQHF. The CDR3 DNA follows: TGTGCCAGCAGATCCCGACCTAATAGCAATCAGCCCCAGCATTTT.

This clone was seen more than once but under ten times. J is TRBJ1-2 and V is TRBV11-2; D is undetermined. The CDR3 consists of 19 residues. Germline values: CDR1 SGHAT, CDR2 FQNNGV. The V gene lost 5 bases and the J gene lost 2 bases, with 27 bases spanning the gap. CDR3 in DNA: TGTGCCAGCAGCACCTCGCCGGGATCAATCCGGAATCAAAACTATGGCTACACCTTC. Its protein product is CASSTSPGSIRNQNYGYTF. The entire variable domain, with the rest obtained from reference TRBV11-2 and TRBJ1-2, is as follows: EAGVAQSPRYKIIEKRQSVAFWCNPISGHATLYWYQQILGQGPKLLIQFQNNGVVDDSQLPKDRFSAERLKGVDSTLKIQPAKLEDSAVYLCASSTSPGSIRNQNYGYTFGSGTRLTVV.

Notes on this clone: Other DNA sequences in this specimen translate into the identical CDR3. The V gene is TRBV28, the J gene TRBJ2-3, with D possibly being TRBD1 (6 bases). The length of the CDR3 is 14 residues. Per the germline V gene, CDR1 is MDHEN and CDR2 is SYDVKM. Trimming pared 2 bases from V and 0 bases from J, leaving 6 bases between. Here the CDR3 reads CASSLQGSTDTQYF. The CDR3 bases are TGTGCCAGCAGTTTACAGGGGAGCACAGATACGCAGTATTTT.

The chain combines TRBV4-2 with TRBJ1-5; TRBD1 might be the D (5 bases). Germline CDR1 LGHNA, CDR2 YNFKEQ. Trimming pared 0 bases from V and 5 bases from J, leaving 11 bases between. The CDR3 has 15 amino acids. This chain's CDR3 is CASSQDGREDQPQHF. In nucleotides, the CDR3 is TGTGCCAGCAGCCAAGATGGCAGGGAAGATCAGCCCCAGCATTTT.

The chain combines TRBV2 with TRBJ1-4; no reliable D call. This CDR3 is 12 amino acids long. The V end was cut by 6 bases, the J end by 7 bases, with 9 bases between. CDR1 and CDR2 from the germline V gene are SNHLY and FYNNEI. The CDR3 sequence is CASSRRVEKLFF. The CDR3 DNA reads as TGTGCCAGCAGCAGGAGAGTTGAAAAACTGTTTTTT.

CDR3 amino acids: CASSLMGPPETQYF. The CDR3 DNA reads TGCGCCAGCAGCTTGATGGGACCCCCTGAGACCCAGTACTTC. The chain couples TRBV5-1 to TRBJ2-5; D is possibly TRBD1 or TRBD2 (5 bases each). CDR1 SGHRS and CDR2 YFSETQ come from the germline V gene. Trimming cost V 1 base and J 5 bases, with 12 bases left between them. The CDR3 extends over 14 amino acids.

CDR3 residues: CATHEREKAYEQYF. The CDR3, as DNA: TGTGCCACTCACGAGCGGGAGAAAGCCTACGAGCAGTACTTC. The chain recombines TRBV2 with TRBJ2-7; the match to TRBD2 covers 8 bases. The CDR3 extends over 14 amino acids. V trimming: 10 bases; J trimming: 2 bases; junction bases outside the gene matches: 10. In germline, CDR1 is SNHLY, CDR2 FYNNEI.

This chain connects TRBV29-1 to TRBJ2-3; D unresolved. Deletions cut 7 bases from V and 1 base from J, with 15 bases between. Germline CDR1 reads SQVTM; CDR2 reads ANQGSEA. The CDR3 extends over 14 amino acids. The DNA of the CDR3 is TGCAGCGCTGTACCCAGTTGGGGCACAGATACGCAGTATTTT. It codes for CSAVPSWGTDTQYF.

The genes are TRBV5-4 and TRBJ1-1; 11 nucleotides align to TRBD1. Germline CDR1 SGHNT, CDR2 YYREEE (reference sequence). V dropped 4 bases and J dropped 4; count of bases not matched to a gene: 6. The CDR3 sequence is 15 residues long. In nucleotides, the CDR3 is TGTGCCAGCAGCGAAGGACAGGGGGCACCCACTGAAGCTTTCTTT. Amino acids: CASSEGQGAPTEAFF.

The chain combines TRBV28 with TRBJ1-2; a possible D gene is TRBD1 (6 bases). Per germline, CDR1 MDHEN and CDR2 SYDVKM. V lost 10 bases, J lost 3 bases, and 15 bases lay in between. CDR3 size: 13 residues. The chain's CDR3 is CATPGRGDYGYTF. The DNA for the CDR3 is TGTGCCACCCCGGGCAGGGGAGACTATGGCTACACCTTC.

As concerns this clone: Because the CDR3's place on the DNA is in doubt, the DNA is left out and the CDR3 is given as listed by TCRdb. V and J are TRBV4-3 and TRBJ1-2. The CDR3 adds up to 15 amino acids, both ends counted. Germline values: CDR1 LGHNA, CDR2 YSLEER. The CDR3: CASSQAVLRRYGYTF.

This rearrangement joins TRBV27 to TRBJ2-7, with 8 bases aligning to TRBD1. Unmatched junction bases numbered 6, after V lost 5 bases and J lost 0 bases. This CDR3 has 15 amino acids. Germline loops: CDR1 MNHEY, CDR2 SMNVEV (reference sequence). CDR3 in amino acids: CASSPTGASSYEQYF. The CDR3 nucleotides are TGTGCCAGCAGTCCGACAGGGGCCAGCTCCTACGAGCAGTACTTC.

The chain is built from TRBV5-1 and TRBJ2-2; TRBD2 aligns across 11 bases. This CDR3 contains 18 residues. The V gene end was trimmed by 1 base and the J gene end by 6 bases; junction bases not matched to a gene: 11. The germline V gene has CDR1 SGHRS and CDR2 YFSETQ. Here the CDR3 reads CASSLSQGGTSGPGELFF. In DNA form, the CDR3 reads TGCGCCAGCAGCTTGAGTCAGGGCGGGACTAGCGGTCCCGGGGAGCTGTTTTTT.

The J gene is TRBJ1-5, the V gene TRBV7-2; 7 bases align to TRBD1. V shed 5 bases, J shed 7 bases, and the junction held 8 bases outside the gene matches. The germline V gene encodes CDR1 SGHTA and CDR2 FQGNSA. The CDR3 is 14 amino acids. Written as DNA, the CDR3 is TGTGCCAGCAGCCCAACGGGACAGAACCAGCCCCAGCATTTT. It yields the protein CASSPTGQNQPQHF.